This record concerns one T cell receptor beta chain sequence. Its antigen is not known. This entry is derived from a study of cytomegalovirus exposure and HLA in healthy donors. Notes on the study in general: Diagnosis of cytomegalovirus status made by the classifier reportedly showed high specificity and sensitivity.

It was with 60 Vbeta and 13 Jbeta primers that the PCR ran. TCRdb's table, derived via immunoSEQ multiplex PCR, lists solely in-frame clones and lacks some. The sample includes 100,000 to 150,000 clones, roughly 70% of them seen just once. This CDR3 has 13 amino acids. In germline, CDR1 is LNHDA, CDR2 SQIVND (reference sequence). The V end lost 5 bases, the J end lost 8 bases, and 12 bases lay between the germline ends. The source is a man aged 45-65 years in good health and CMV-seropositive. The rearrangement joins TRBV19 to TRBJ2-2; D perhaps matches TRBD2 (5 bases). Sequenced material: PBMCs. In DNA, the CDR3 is TGTGCCAGTAGTGCGGGCTCCGGAGGGGAGCTGTTTTTT. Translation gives CASSAGSGGELFF.